This is a list of T cell receptor beta chains from one sample in a study of blood T cell repertoires in COVID-19. Some clones are missing from TCRdb's copy, which holds only in-frame ones; the method was immunoSEQ multiplex PCR. The sample holds about 330,000 clones, around 85% seen once. Sequenced: peripheral blood. The receptors were sampled from a human donor in a cohort sampled during active COVID-19. CDR3s include the opening cysteine and the closing phenylalanine or tryptophan. Fields, in order: V gene, clone size, J gene, D gene, CDR3 DNA, CDR3 protein. D genes are given only for firm matches. For some rows the clone size is stated as once, few or many, or as a class when expanded; others skip it.

V gene: TRBV10-2
clone size: .
J gene: TRBJ2-1
D gene: TRBD1
CDR3 DNA: TGCGCCAGCAAAAAGGGGGACAGCTACAATGAGCAGTTCTTC
CDR3 protein: CASKKGDSYNEQFF

V gene: TRBV6-4
clone size: .
J gene: TRBJ1-1
D gene: .
CDR3 DNA: TGTGCCAGCAGTGACTCGTTTCCCGGGGATGGAGCTTTCTTT
CDR3 protein: CASSDSFPGDGAFF

V gene: TRBV9
clone size: once
J gene: TRBJ1-2
D gene: TRBD1
CDR3 DNA: TGTGCCAGCAGCGTAGCAAACAGGGGGTCTCGCGGCTACACCTTC
CDR3 protein: CASSVANRGSRGYTF

V gene: TRBV7-3
clone size: .
J gene: TRBJ2-2
D gene: TRBD2
CDR3 DNA: TGTGCCAGCAGCAGTCCCGGGACTAGCGGGGGCCTTAGGACCGGGGAGCTGTTTTTT
CDR3 protein: CASSSPGTSGGLRTGELFF

V gene: TRBV12-3/TRBV12-4
clone size: .
J gene: TRBJ2-3
D gene: TRBD2
CDR3 DNA: TGTGCCACGCGGGGGGTCACAGATACGCAGTATTTT
CDR3 protein: CATRGVTDTQYF

V gene: TRBV19
clone size: .
J gene: TRBJ2-6
D gene: .
CDR3 DNA: TGTGCCAGTAGTATTGGAGAAGGATTCTCTGGGGCCAACGTCCTGACTTTC
CDR3 protein: CASSIGEGFSGANVLTF

V gene: TRBV21-1
clone size: .
J gene: TRBJ1-4
D gene: .
CDR3 DNA: TGTGCCAGCACCGCCGGTAGGGACAGGGGGCGCATAGGAAAACTGTTTTTT
CDR3 protein: CASTAGRDRGRIGKLFF

V gene: TRBV5-4
clone size: .
J gene: TRBJ1-1
D gene: .
CDR3 DNA: TGTGCCAGCAGCCGGACAGAGAACACTGAAGCTTTCTTT
CDR3 protein: CASSRTENTEAFF

V gene: TRBV5-8
clone size: .
J gene: TRBJ1-1
D gene: .
CDR3 DNA: TGTGCCAGCAGCTTCGGGATGAACACTGAAGCTTTCTTT
CDR3 protein: CASSFGMNTEAFF

V gene: TRBV11-3
clone size: few
J gene: TRBJ2-2
D gene: .
CDR3 DNA: TGTGCCAGCAGCACCCGTCAGGGGACACTGAACACCGGGGAGCTGTTTTTT
CDR3 protein: CASSTRQGTLNTGELFF

V gene: TRBV30
clone size: .
J gene: TRBJ2-5
D gene: TRBD2
CDR3 DNA: TGTGCCTGGGGGCTAGCGGGGGATCAAGAGACCCAGTACTTC
CDR3 protein: CAWGLAGDQETQYF

V gene: TRBV5-4
clone size: .
J gene: TRBJ1-1
D gene: TRBD1
CDR3 DNA: TGTGCCAGCAGCTTGCTTGACAGGGGTCGTCCTGAAGCTTTCTTT
CDR3 protein: CASSLLDRGRPEAFF

V gene: TRBV6-5
clone size: once
J gene: TRBJ1-1
D gene: .
CDR3 DNA: TGTGCCAGCAGCAGGGGCCCGGTTGACACTGAAGCTTTCTTT
CDR3 protein: CASSRGPVDTEAFF

V gene: TRBV5-1
clone size: few
J gene: TRBJ2-2
D gene: .
CDR3 DNA: TGCGCCAGCAGCTTGGCAGGGGACACCGGGGAGCTGTTTTTT
CDR3 protein: CASSLAGDTGELFF

V gene: TRBV10-2
clone size: .
J gene: TRBJ2-7
D gene: TRBD2
CDR3 DNA: TGCGCCAGCAGTGAATCCAGCGGGACGGCCTACGAGCAGTACTTC
CDR3 protein: CASSESSGTAYEQYF

V gene: TRBV4-1
clone size: once
J gene: TRBJ1-2
D gene: .
CDR3 DNA: TGCGCCAGCAGCCAAGTCTTGGCTTACTATGGCTACACCTTC
CDR3 protein: CASSQVLAYYGYTF

V gene: TRBV14
clone size: .
J gene: TRBJ1-1
D gene: TRBD1
CDR3 DNA: TGTGCCAGCAGGCCGACAGGGACGAACACTGAAGCTTTCTTT
CDR3 protein: CASRPTGTNTEAFF

V gene: TRBV6-5
clone size: .
J gene: TRBJ2-5
D gene: TRBD1
CDR3 DNA: TGTGCCAGCAGGGCGGGACAGGCGTTGCGGGAGACCCAGTACTTC
CDR3 protein: CASRAGQALRETQYF

V gene: TRBV5-4
clone size: .
J gene: TRBJ1-1
D gene: TRBD1
CDR3 DNA: TGTGCCAGCAGCGTCCCGGGACAGGGTTCAAACACTGAAGCTTTCTTT
CDR3 protein: CASSVPGQGSNTEAFF

V gene: TRBV2
clone size: .
J gene: TRBJ1-2
D gene: TRBD1
CDR3 DNA: TGTGCCAGAAGCGTACAGGGGGCGGGTGGCTATGGCTACACCTTC
CDR3 protein: CARSVQGAGGYGYTF

V gene: TRBV29-1
clone size: .
J gene: TRBJ2-2
D gene: .
CDR3 DNA: TGCAGCGTTGAAGATCGGGTAGGGGGAACCGGGGAGCTGTTTTTT
CDR3 protein: CSVEDRVGGTGELFF

V gene: TRBV11-3
clone size: .
J gene: TRBJ1-1
D gene: TRBD1
CDR3 DNA: TGTGCCAGCAGCCTCGACAGGGGCACTGAAGCTTTCTTT
CDR3 protein: CASSLDRGTEAFF

V gene: TRBV4-2
clone size: .
J gene: TRBJ2-1
D gene: TRBD2
CDR3 DNA: TGTGCCAGCAGCCAAGATGTTGGGACTAGCGGGGTAAGGGAGTTCTTC
CDR3 protein: CASSQDVGTSGVREFF

V gene: TRBV7-3
clone size: .
J gene: TRBJ2-3
D gene: TRBD2
CDR3 DNA: TGTGCCAGCAGCTTAGCTAGCGGGGCTGCAGATACGCAGTATTTT
CDR3 protein: CASSLASGAADTQYF

V gene: TRBV11-3
clone size: .
J gene: TRBJ2-3
D gene: TRBD2
CDR3 DNA: TGTGCCAGCAGCTCCGGGGGGGGGAGCACAGATACGCAGTATTTT
CDR3 protein: CASSSGGGSTDTQYF

V gene: TRBV27
clone size: .
J gene: TRBJ2-7
D gene: TRBD2
CDR3 DNA: TGTGCCAGCAGTTTAGCTAGCGGGTCCTACGAGCAGTACTTC
CDR3 protein: CASSLASGSYEQYF

V gene: TRBV5-4
clone size: .
J gene: TRBJ2-1
D gene: TRBD1
CDR3 DNA: TGTGCCAGCAGCTGGATCTCCGGGACAGGTAATGAGCAGTTCTTC
CDR3 protein: CASSWISGTGNEQFF

V gene: TRBV3-1/TRBV3-2
clone size: few
J gene: TRBJ1-6
D gene: .
CDR3 DNA: TGTGCCAGCAGCCCGGAGACGGGGAATTCACCCCTCCACTTT
CDR3 protein: CASSPETGNSPLHF

V gene: TRBV18
clone size: once
J gene: TRBJ1-2
D gene: .
CDR3 DNA: TGTGCCAGCTCACCTGCCACTGCGTATGGCTACACCTTC
CDR3 protein: CASSPATAYGYTF

V gene: TRBV19
clone size: .
J gene: TRBJ1-1
D gene: TRBD1
CDR3 DNA: TGTGCCAGTAGTTTCGGGACAGGGTGGACTGAAGCTTTCTTT
CDR3 protein: CASSFGTGWTEAFF

V gene: TRBV18
clone size: .
J gene: TRBJ1-5
D gene: TRBD1
CDR3 DNA: TGTGCCAGCTCACCAGCAGGGGGTGATCAGCCCCAGCATTTT
CDR3 protein: CASSPAGGDQPQHF

V gene: TRBV27
clone size: .
J gene: TRBJ1-1
D gene: .
CDR3 DNA: TGTGCCAGCAGTTTAGGGGTGGGGCAGCCCTGCTTCTTT
CDR3 protein: CASSLGVGQPCFF